This T cell receptor beta chain was identified during a study of control samples from healthy donors and cancer patients. This clone came up once. V shed 4 bases and J shed 6 bases, with 13 bases lying between them. The germline gives CDR1 SGHRS, CDR2 YFSETQ. The CDR3 consists of 13 residues. Libraries were prepared by immunoSEQ multiplex PCR; TCRdb keeps only in-frame clonotypes and omits some of them. The sample records tens of thousands of clones, 85% to 90% being singletons. The source of this sequence is a woman aged 40 to 50 with lung cancer. The sample comprised PBMCs. The chain recombines TRBV5-1 with TRBJ1-1, with a weak D call TRBD1 (5 bases). CDR3 in amino acids: CASSGAGPPEAFF. The CDR3 DNA follows: TGCGCCAGCAGCGGTGCGGGGCCACCTGAAGCTTTCTTT.